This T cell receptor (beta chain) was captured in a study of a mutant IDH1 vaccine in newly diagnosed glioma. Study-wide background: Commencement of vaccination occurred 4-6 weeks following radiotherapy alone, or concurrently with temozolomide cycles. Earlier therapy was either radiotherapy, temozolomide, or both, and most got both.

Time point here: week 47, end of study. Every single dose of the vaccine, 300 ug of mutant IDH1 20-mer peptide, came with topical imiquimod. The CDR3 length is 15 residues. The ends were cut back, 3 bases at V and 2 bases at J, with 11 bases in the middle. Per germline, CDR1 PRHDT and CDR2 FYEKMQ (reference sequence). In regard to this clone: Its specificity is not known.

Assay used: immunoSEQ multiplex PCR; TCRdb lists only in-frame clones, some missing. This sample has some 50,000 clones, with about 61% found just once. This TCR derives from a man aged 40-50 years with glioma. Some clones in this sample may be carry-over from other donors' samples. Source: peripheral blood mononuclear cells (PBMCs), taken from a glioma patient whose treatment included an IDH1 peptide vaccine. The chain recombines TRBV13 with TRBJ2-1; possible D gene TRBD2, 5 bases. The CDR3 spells CASSFRGVPYNEQFF. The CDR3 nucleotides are TGTGCCAGCAGCTTTCGGGGAGTCCCCTACAATGAGCAGTTCTTC.